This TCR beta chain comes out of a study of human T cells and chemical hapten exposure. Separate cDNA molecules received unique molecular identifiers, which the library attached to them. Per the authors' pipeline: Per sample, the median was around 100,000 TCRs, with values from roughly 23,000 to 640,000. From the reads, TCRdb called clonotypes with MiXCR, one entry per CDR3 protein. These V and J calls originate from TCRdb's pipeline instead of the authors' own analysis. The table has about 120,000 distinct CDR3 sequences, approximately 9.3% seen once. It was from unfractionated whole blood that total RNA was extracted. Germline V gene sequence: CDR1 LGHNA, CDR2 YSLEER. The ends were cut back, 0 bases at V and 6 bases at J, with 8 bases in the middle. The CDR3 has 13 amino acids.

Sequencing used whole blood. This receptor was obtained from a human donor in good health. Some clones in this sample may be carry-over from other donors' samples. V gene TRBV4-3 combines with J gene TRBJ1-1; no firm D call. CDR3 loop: CASSQDGRAEAFF. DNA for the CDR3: TGCGCCAGCAGCCAAGATGGTAGGGCTGAAGCTTTCTTT.